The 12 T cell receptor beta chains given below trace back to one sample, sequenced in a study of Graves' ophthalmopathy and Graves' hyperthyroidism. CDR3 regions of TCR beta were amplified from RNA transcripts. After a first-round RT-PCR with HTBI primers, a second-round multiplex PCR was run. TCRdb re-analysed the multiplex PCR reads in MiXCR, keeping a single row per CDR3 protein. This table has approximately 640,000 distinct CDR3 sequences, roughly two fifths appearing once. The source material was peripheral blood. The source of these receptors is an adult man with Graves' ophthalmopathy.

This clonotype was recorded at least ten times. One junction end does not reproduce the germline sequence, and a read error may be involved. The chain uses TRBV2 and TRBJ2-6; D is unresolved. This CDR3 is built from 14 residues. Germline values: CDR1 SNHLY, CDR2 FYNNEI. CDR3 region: CASSGSSAANVLTF. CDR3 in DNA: TGTGCCAGCAGTGGGAGTTCTGCGGCCAACGTCCTGACTTTC.

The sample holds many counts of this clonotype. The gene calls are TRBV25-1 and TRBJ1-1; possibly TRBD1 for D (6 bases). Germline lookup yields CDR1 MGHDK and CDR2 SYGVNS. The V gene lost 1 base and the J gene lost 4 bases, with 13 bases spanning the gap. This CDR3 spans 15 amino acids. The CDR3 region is CASSELGGRSTEAFF. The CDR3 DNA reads TGTGCCAGCAGTGAATTGGGGGGCAGGAGCACTGAAGCTTTCTTT. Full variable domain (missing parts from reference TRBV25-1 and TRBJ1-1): EADIYQTPRYLVIGTGKKITLECSQTMGHDKMYWYQQDPGMELHLIHYSYGVNSTEKGDLSSESTVSRIRTEHFPLTLESARPSHTSQYLCASSELGGRSTEAFFGQGTRLTVV.

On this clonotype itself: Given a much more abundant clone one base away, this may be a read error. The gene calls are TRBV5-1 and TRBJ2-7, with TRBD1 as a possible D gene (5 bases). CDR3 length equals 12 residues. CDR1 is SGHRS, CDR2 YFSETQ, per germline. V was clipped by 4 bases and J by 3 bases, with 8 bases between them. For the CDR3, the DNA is TGCGCCAGCAGCATCACAGGCTACGAGCAGTACGTC. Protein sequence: CASSITGYEQYV.

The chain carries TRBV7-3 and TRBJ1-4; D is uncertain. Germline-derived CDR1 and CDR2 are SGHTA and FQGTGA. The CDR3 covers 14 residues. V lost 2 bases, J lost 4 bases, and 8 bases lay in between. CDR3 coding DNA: TGTGCCAGCAGCTTAGTGGCAATTAATGAAAAACTGTTTTTT. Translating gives CASSLVAINEKLFF.

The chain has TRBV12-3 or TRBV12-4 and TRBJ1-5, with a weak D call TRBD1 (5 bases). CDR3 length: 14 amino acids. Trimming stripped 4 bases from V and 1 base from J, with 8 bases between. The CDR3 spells CASSWDVSNQPQHF. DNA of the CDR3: TGTGCCAGCAGTTGGGACGTAAGCAATCAGCCCCAGCATTTT.

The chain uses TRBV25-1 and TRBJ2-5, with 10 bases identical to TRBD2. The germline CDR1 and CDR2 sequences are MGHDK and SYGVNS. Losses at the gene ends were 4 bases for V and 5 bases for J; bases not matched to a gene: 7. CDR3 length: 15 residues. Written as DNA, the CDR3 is TGTGCCAGCAGTGCTAGCGGGAGTGTGTTGGAGACCCAGTACTTC. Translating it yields CASSASGSVLETQYF.

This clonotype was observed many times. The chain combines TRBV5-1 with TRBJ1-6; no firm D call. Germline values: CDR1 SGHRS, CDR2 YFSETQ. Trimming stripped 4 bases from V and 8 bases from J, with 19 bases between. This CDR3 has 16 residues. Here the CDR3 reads CASSLTVGLVDSPLHF. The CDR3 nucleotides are TGCGCCAGCAGCCTGACCGTGGGGTTAGTGGATTCACCCCTCCACTTT.

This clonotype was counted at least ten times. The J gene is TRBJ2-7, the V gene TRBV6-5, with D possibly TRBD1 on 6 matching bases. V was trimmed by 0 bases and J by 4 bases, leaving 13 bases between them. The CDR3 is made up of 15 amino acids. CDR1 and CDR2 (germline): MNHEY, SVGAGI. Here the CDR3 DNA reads TGTGCCAGCAGTTACTCATACAGGGAAGGATACGAGCAGTACTTC. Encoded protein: CASSYSYREGYEQYF.

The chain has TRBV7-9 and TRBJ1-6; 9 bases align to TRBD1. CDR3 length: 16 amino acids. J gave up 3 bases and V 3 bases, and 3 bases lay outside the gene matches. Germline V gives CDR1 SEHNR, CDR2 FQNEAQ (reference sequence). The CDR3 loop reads CASSFPGQGYNSPLHF. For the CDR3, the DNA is TGTGCCAGCAGCTTTCCGGGACAGGGCTATAATTCACCCCTCCACTTT.

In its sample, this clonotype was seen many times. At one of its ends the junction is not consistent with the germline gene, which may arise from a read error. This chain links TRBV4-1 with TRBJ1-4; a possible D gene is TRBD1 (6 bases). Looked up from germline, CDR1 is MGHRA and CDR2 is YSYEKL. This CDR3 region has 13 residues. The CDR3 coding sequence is TGCGCCAGCAGCGAAGAGGGGGATGAAAAACTGTTTTTT. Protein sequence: CASSEEGDEKLFF.

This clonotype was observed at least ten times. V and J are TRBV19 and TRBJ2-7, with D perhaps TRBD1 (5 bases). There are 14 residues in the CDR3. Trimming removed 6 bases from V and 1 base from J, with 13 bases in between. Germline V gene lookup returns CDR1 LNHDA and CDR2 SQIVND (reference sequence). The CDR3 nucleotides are TGTGCCAGTAGCACTATACAGGCTTCCTACGAGCAGTACTTC. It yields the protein CASSTIQASYEQYF.

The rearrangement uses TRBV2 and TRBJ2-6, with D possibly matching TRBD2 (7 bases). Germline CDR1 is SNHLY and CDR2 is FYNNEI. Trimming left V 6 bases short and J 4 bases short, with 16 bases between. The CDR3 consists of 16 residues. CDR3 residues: CASRGGVAKGANVLTF. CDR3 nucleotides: TGTGCCAGCAGAGGGGGGGTCGCGAAAGGGGCCAACGTCCTGACTTTC.